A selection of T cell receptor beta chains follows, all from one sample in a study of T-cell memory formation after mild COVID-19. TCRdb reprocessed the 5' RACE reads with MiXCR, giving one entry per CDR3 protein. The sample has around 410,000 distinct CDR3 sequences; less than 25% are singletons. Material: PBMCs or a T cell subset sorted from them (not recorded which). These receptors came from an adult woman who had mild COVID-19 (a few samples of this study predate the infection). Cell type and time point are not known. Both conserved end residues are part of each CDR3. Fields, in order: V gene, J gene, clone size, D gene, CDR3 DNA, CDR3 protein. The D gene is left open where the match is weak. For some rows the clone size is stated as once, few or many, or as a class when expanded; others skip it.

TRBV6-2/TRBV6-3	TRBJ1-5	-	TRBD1	TGTGCCAGCAGTGACGGACAGGGTTCCCCGCATCAGCCCCAGCATTTT	CASSDGQGSPHQPQHF
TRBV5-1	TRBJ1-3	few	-	TGCGCCAGCAGCTACGGACTAGGGGCCTCTGGAAACACCATATATTTT	CASSYGLGASGNTIYF
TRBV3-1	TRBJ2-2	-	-	TGTGCCAGCAGCCAATGGCAGGGTGACACCGGGGAGCTGTTTTTT	CASSQWQGDTGELFF
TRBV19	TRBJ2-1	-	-	TGTGCCAGTAGTCTTCCGGGTCCCAATGAGCAGTTCTTC	CASSLPGPNEQFF
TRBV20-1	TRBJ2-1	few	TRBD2	TGCAGTGCGGAGGCGGCTAGCGGGTTTCATGAGCAGTTCTTC	CSAEAASGFHEQFF
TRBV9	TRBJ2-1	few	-	TGTGCCAGCAGCGTAGATCTAGCCAGAAGACACAATGAGCAGTTCTTC	CASSVDLARRHNEQFF
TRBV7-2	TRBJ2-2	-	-	TGTGCCAGCAGCTTCGCCCAGGCAGCCACCGGGGAGCTGTTTTTT	CASSFAQAATGELFF
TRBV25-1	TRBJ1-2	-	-	TGTGCCAGCAGTGAATTGGGGGAAAGGGGCTATGGCTACACCTTC	CASSELGERGYGYTF
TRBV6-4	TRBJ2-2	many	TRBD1	TGTGCCAGCAGTCTTGACAGGGGAGAGACCGGGGAGCTGTTTTTT	CASSLDRGETGELFF
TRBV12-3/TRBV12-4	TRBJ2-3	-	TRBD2	TGTGCCAGCAGAATCGGACTAGCGGGGGCTCCGCGGTCGTATTTT	CASRIGLAGAPRSYF
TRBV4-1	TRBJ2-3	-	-	TGCGCCAGCAGCCATGCAGGGGCCGATACGCAGTATTTT	CASSHAGADTQYF
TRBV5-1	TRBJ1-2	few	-	TGCGCCAGCAGCTTGGTGGGGACCCTTAACTATGGCTACACCTTC	CASSLVGTLNYGYTF
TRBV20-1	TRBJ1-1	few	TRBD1	TGCAGTGCTAGGCCGGGACAGGGGACCTACTCTGGAGCTTTCTTT	CSARPGQGTYSGAFF
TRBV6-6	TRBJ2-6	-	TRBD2	TGTGCCAGCAGTTACTCCGGGGGGGTTGGGGCCAACGTCCTGACTTTC	CASSYSGGVGANVLTF
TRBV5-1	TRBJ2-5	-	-	TGCGCCAGCAGCTTGATGGAGGACTCTCAAGAGACCCAGTACTTC	CASSLMEDSQETQYF
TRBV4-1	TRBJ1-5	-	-	TGCGCCAGCAGCCAAGAACCCGGGGGAGTCGGCAATCAGCCCCAGCATTTT	CASSQEPGGVGNQPQHF
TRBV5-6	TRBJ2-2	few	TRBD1	TGTGCCAGCAGCTTCGCCGGGACAGGGACCGGGGAGCTGTTTTTT	CASSFAGTGTGELFF
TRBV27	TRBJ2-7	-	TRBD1	TGTGCCAGCGGTGCCGGGACAGGGGGTCGGGAGCAGTACTTC	CASGAGTGGREQYF
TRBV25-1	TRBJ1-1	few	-	TGTGCCAGCAGTGAATTGGCCCCGGGACAAGAAGCTTTCTTT	CASSELAPGQEAFF
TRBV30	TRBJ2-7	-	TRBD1	TGTGCCTGGTCGACAGGGGGGAGGTCCGAGCAGTACTTC	CAWSTGGRSEQYF
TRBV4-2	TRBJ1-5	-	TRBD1	TGTGCCAGCAGCCAGGGGAAGGGGGCCGGCAATCAGCCCCAGCATTTT	CASSQGKGAGNQPQHF
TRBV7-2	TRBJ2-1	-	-	TGTGCCAGTCAGGTGCTAAGCTCCTACAATGAGCAGTTCTTC	CASQVLSSYNEQFF
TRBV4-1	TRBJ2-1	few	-	TGCGCCAGCAGCCAATCCTTCCAAGATGAGCAGTTCTTC	CASSQSFQDEQFF
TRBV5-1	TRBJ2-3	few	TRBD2	TGCGCCAGCAGGCCTAGCGGGACTTCCACAGATACGCAGTATTTT	CASRPSGTSTDTQYF
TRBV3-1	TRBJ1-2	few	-	TGTGCCAGCACCCTAAAGGGAGGTGACTATGGCTACACCTTC	CASTLKGGDYGYTF
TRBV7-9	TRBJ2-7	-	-	TGTGCCAGCAGCCAGGCCGGGACAACTTACGAGCAGTACTTC	CASSQAGTTYEQYF
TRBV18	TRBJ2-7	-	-	TGTGCCAGCTCACCACCTTCGGAGGTTTACGAGCAGTACTTC	CASSPPSEVYEQYF
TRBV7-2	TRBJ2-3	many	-	TGTGCCAGCGCGGACAGCACAGATACGCAGTATTTT	CASADSTDTQYF
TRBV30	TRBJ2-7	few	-	TGTGCCTGGAACAGGGCCTACGAGCAGTACTTC	CAWNRAYEQYF
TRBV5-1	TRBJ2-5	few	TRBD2	TGCGCCAGCAGCTTGGCCCCTAGCGGGAGTAGAAAGACCCAGTACTTC	CASSLAPSGSRKTQYF
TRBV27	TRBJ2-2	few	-	TGTGCCAGCAGTACCCGGACTGGGACCCCCGGGGAGCTGTTTTTT	CASSTRTGTPGELFF
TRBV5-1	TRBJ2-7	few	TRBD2	TGCGCCAGCAGCTTCGGTTTAGCGGGAGTCAGTAGGTACGAGCAGTACTTC	CASSFGLAGVSRYEQYF
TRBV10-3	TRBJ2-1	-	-	TGTGCCATCAGTGTTGACTTTAACAATGAGCAGTTCTTC	CAISVDFNNEQFF
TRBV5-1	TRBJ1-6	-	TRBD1	TGCGCCAGCAGCTTGGAAGGACAGGGGGCCTATAGTTCACCCCTCCACTTT	CASSLEGQGAYSSPLHF
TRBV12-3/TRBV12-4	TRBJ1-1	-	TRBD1	TGTGCCAGCAGTTTCACAGGGGGGGCTGAAGCTTTCTTT	CASSFTGGAEAFF
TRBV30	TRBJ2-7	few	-	TGTGCCTGGAGTCTTGCCTCGGTCGACTACGAGCAGTACTTC	CAWSLASVDYEQYF
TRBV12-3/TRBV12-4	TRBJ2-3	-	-	TGTGCCAGCCAACATGAGGCGGGGCCCCACACAGATACGCAGTATTTT	CASQHEAGPHTDTQYF
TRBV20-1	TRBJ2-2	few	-	TGCAGTGCTAGATCCCCTTCCGGGACACACACCGGGGAGCTGTTTTTT	CSARSPSGTHTGELFF
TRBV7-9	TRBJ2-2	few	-	TGTGCCAGCAGCTTAGTTGATACGGCGGTTCCCGGGGAGCTGTTTTTT	CASSLVDTAVPGELFF
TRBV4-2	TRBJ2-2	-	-	TGTGCCAGCAGCTCGGGACCGTCGAACACCGGGGAGCTGTTTTTT	CASSSGPSNTGELFF
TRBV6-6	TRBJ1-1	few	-	TGTGCCAGCAGCCCCCGATCTGAAGCTTTCTTT	CASSPRSEAFF